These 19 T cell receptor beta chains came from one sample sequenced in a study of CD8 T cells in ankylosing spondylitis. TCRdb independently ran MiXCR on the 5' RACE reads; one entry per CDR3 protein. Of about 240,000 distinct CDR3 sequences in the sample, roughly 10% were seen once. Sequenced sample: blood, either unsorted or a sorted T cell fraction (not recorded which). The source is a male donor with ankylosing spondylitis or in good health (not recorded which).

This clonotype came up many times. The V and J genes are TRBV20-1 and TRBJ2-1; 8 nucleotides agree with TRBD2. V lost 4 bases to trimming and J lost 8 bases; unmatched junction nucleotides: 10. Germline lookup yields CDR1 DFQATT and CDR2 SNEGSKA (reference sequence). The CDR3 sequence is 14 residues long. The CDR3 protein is CSATSGSSADEQFF. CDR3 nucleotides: TGCAGTGCTACGAGCGGGAGCTCCGCGGATGAGCAGTTCTTC.

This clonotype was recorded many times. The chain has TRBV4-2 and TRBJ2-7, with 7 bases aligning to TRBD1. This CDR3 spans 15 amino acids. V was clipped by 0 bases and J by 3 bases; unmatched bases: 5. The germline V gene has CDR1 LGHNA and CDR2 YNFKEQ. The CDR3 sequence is CASSQDQGEGYEQYF. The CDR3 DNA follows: TGTGCCAGCAGCCAAGATCAGGGGGAAGGCTACGAGCAGTACTTC.

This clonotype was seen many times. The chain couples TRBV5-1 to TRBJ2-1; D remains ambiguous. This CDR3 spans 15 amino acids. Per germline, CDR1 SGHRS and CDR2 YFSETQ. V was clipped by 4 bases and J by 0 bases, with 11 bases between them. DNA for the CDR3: TGCGCCAGCAGCCCCCTAACAAGCTCCTACAATGAGCAGTTCTTC. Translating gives CASSPLTSSYNEQFF.

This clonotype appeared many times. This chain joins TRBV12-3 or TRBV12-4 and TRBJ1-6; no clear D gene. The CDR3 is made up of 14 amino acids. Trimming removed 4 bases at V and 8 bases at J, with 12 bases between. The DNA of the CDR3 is TGTGCCAGCAGTTATAGGCCCAAGGATTCACCCCTCCACTTT. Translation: CASSYRPKDSPLHF.

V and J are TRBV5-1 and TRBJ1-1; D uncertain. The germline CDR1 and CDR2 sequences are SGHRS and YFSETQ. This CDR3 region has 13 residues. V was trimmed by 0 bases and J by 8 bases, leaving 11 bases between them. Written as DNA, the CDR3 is TGCGCCAGCAGCTTGGATTCGGGGAGGGAAGCTTTCTTT. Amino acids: CASSLDSGREAFF.

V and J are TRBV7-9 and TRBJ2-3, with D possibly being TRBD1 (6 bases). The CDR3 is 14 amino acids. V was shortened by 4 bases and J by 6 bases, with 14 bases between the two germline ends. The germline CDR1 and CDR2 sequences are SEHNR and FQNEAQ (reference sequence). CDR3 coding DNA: TGTGCCAGCAGCTATAGGTCAGGGGCGGATACGCAGTATTTT. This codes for CASSYRSGADTQYF. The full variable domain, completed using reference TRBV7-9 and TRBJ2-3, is DTGVSQNPRHKITKRGQNVTFRCDPISEHNRLYWYRQTLGQGPEFLTYFQNEAQLEKSRLLSDRFSAERPKGSFSTLEIQRTEQGDSAMYLCASSYRSGADTQYFGPGTRLTVL.

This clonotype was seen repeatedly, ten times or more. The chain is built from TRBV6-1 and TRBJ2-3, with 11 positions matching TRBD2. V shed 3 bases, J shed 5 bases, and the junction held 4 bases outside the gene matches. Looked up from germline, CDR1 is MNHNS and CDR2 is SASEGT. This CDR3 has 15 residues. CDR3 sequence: CASSETSGVIDTQYF. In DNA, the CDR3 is TGTGCCAGCAGTGAGACTAGCGGGGTCATAGATACGCAGTATTTT.

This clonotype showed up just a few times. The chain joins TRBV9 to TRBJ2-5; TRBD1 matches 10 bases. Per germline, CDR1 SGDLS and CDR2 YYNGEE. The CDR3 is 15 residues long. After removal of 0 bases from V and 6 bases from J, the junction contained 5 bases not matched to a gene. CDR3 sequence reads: CASSVVGDRGQTQYF. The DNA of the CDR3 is TGTGCCAGCAGCGTAGTCGGGGACAGGGGACAGACCCAGTACTTC.

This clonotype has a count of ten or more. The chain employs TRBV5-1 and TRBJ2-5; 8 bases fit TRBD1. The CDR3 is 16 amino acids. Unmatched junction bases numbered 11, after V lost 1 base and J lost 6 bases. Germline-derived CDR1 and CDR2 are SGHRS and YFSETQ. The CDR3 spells CASSLMQGAGLQTQYF. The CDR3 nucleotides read TGCGCCAGCAGCTTGATGCAGGGGGCGGGATTGCAGACCCAGTACTTC.

Here the CDR3 reads CASSSLTGRYSPLHF. The CDR3, as DNA: TGTGCCAGCAGTTCCTTGACAGGGCGCTATTCACCCCTCCACTTT. The chain carries TRBV12-3 or TRBV12-4 and TRBJ1-6; TRBD1 matches at 7 bases. The CDR3 spans 15 residues. V trimming: 4 bases; J trimming: 8 bases; junction bases outside the gene matches: 8.

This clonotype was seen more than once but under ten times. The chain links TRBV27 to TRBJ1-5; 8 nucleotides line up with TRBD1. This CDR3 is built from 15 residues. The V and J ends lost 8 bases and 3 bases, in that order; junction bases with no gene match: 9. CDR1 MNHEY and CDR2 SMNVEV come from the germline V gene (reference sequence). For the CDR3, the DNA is TGTGCCAGCGGAGCAGGGGGCCTTAACAATCAGCCCCAGCATTTT. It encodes CASGAGGLNNQPQHF.

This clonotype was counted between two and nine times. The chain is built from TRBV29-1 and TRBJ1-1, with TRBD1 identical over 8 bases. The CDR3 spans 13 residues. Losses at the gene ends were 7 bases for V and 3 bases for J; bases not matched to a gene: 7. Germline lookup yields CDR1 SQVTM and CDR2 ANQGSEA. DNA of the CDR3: TGCAGCGCCCAGGGGGCGCGACACACTGAAGCTTTCTTT. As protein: CSAQGARHTEAFF.

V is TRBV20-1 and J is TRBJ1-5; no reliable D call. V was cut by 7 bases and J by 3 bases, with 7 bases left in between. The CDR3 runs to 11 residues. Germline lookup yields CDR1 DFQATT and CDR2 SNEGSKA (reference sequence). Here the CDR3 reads CSGSFNQPQHF. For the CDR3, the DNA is TGCAGTGGGTCGTTCAATCAGCCCCAGCATTTT.

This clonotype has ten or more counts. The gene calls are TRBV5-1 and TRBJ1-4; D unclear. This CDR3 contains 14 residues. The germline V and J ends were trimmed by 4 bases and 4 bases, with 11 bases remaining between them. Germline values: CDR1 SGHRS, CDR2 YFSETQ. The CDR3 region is CASSPDGFNEKLFF. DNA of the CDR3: TGCGCCAGCAGCCCGGACGGATTTAATGAAAAACTGTTTTTT. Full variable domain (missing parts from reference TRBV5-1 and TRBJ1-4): KAGVTQTPRYLIKTRGQQVTLSCSPISGHRSVSWYQQTPGQGLQFLFEYFSETQRNKGNFPGRFSGRQFSNSRSEMNVSTLELGDSALYLCASSPDGFNEKLFFGSGTQLSVL.

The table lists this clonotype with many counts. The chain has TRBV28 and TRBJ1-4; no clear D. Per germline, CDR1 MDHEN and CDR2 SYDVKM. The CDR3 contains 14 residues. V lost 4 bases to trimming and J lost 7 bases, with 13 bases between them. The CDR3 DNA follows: TGTGCCAGCAGTTATCACGGTACTTCTGAAAAACTGTTTTTT. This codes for CASSYHGTSEKLFF.

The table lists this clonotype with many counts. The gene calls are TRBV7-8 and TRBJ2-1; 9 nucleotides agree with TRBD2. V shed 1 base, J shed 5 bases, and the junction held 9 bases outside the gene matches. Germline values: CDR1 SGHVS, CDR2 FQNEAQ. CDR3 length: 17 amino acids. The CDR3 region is CASSLVVPGLAHNEQFF. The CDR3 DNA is TGTGCCAGCAGCTTAGTCGTCCCGGGACTAGCTCACAATGAGCAGTTCTTC. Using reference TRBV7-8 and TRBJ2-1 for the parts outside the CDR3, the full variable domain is GAGVSQSPRYKVAKRGQDVALRCDPISGHVSLFWYQQALGQGPEFLTYFQNEAQLDKSGLPSDRFFAERPEGSVSTLKIQRTQQEDSAVYLCASSLVVPGLAHNEQFFGPGTRLTVL.

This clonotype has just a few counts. DNA of the CDR3: TGTGCCAGCAGTGAATTTGGGGGGCTGGAGACCCAGTACTTC. As protein: CASSEFGGLETQYF. The chain carries TRBV2 and TRBJ2-5, with D perhaps matching TRBD1 or TRBD2 (6 bases each). Trimming pared 2 bases from V and 5 bases from J, leaving 12 bases between. This CDR3 has 14 amino acids. Germline CDR1 SNHLY, CDR2 FYNNEI.

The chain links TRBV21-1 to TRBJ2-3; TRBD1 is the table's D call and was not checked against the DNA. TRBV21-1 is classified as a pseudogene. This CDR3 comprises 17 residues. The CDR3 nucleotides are TGTGCCAGGAGCTCGCCCACAGGGGCACCAATCGGAGATACGCAGTATTTT. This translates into CARSSPTGAPIGDTQYF.

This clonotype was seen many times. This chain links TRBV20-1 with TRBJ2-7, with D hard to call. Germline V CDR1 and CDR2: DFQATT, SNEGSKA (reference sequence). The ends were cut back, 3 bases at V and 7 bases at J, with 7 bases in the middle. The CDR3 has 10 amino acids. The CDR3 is CSASVREQYF. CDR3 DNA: TGCAGTGCTAGCGTACGGGAGCAGTACTTC.